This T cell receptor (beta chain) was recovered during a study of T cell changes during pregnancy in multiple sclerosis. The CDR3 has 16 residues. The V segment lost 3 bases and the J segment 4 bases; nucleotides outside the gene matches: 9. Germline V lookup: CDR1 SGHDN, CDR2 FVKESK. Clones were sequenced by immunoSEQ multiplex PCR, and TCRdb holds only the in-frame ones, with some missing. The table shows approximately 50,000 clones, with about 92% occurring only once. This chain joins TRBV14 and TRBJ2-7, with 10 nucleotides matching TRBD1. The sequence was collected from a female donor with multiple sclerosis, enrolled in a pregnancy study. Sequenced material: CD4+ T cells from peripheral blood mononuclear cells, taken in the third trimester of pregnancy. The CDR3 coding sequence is TGTGCCAGCAGCCAGAGACAGGGGGCTTTATCTTACGAGCAGTACTTC. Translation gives CASSQRQGALSYEQYF.